This TCR beta chain is drawn from a study of memory CD4+ T cells and cytomegalovirus serostatus. Germline V gene sequence: CDR1 SGHRS, CDR2 YFSETQ. V was cut by 0 bases and J by 2 bases, with 12 bases left in between. The CDR3 is 16 residues long. This clone was seen just once. Its target is unknown. Single viable CD3+CD4+CD8-CD45RO+ cells were sorted as the memory CD4+ T cells. Serostatus was set by detecting CMV pp150, pp28, p38, p52 IgG. CD4+ T cells were isolated by positive magnetic selection. Libraries were prepared by immunoSEQ multiplex PCR; TCRdb keeps only in-frame clonotypes and omits some of them. This table has tens of thousands of clones, about 78% appearing once. Overall study findings and caveats: About 40% of the roughly 150 known CMV-associated TCRbeta sequences appeared in CD4+ memory.

This sequence was found in an adult in good health and CMV-seronegative. Specimen: memory CD4+ T cells from blood. V gene TRBV5-1 combines with J gene TRBJ1-3; D is undetermined. CDR3 DNA sequence: TGCGCCAGCAGCTTGGTTGGGGAAGGAACTGGAAACACCATATATTTT. Residues: CASSLVGEGTGNTIYF. Looking up the rest from reference TRBV5-1 and TRBJ1-3 gives the full variable domain: KAGVTQTPRYLIKTRGQQVTLSCSPISGHRSVSWYQQTPGQGLQFLFEYFSETQRNKGNFPGRFSGRQFSNSRSEMNVSTLELGDSALYLCASSLVGEGTGNTIYFGEGSWLTVV.